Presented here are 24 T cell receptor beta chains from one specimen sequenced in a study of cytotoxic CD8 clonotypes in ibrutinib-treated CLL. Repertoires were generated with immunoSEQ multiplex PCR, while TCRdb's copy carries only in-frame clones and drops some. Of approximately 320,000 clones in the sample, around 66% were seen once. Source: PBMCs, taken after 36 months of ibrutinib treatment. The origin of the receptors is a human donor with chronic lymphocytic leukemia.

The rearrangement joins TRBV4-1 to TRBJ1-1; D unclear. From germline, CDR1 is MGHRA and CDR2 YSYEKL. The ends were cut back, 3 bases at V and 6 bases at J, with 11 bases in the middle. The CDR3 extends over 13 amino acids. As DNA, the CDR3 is TGCGCCAGCAGCCAGTCCGAATGGGCTGAAGCTTTCTTT. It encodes CASSQSEWAEAFF.

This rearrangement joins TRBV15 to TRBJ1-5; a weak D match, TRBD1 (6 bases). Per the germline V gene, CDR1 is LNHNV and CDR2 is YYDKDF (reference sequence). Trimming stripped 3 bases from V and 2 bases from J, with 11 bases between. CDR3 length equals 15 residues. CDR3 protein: CATSSRTAGNQPQHF. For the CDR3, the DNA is TGTGCCACCAGCAGTAGGACAGCGGGCAATCAGCCCCAGCATTTT.

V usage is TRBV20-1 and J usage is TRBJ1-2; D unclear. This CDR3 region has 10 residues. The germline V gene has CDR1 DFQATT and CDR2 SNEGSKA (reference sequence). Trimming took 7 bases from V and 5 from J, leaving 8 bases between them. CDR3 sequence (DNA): TGCAGTGTGTTGGGTTATGGCTACACCTTC. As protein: CSVLGYGYTF.

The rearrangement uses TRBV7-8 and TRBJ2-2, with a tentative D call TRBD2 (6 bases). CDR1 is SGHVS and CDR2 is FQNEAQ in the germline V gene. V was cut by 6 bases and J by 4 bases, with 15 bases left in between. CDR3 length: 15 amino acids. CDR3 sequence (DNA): TGTGCCAGCAGAGGATTGGAGGGCCGCACCGGGGAGCTGTTTTTT. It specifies CASRGLEGRTGELFF.

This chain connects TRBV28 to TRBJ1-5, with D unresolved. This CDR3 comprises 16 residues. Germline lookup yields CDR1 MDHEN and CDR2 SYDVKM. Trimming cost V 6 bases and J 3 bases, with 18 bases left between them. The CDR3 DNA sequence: TGTGCCAGCAGCCAACCCACCCGGGAGTCCAATCAGCCCCAGCATTTT. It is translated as CASSQPTRESNQPQHF.

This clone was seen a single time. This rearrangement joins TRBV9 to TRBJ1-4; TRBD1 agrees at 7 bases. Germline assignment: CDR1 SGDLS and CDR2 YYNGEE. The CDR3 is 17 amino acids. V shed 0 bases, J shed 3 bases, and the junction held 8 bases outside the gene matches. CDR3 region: CASSVGVGGNANEKLFF. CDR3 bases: TGTGCCAGCAGCGTAGGGGTAGGGGGCAATGCTAATGAAAAACTGTTTTTT.

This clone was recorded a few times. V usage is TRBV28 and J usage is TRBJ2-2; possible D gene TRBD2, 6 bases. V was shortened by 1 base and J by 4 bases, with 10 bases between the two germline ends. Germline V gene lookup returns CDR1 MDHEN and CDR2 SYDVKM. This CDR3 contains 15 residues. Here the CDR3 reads CASSLYRDSTGELFF. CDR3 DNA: TGTGCCAGCAGTTTATATAGGGACTCCACCGGGGAGCTGTTTTTT.

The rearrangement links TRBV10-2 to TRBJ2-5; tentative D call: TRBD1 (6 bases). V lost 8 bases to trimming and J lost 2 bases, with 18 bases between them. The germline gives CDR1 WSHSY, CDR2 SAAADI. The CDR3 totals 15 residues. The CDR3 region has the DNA TGCGCCAGCGGAGCTGGGGGCGGGCGGCAAGAGACCCAGTACTTC. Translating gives CASGAGGGRQETQYF.

The CDR3, as DNA: TGTGCCAGCAGCTGGGGGGCCGGGCCCGGCTACACCTTC. It yields the protein CASSWGAGPGYTF. This chain uses TRBV5-6 with TRBJ1-2, with D perhaps matching TRBD1 (6 bases). The CDR3 is made up of 13 amino acids. In germline, CDR1 is SGHDT, CDR2 YYEEEE. V gave up 3 bases and J gave up 8 bases, with 14 bases separating them.

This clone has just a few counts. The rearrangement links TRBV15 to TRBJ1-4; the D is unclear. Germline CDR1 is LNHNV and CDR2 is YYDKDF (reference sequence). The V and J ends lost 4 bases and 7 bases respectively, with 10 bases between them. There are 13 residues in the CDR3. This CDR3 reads CATSTGRVEKLFF. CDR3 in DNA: TGTGCCACCAGCACGGGTAGGGTTGAAAAACTGTTTTTT.

The CDR3 sequence: CASSQDQDKAYQETQYF. DNA of the CDR3: TGCGCCAGCAGCCAAGATCAGGACAAAGCCTACCAAGAGACCCAGTACTTC. This rearrangement joins TRBV4-1 to TRBJ2-5; D is perhaps TRBD1 (5 bases). This CDR3 has 17 amino acids. V lost 0 bases and J lost 0, with 14 bases in between. Germline-derived CDR1 and CDR2 are MGHRA and YSYEKL.

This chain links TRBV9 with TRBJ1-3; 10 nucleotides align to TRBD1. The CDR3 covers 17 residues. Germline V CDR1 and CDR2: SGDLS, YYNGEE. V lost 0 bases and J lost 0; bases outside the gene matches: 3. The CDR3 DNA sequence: TGTGCCAGCAGCGTAGGAGGGACAGGGGCCTCTGGAAACACCATATATTTT. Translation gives CASSVGGTGASGNTIYF.

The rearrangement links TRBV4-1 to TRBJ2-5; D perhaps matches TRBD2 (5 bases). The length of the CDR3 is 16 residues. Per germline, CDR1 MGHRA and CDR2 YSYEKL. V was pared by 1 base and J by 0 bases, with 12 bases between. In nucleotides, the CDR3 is TGCGCCAGCAGCCAAGGAGGGTTGGGGTACCAAGAGACCCAGTACTTC. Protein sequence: CASSQGGLGYQETQYF.

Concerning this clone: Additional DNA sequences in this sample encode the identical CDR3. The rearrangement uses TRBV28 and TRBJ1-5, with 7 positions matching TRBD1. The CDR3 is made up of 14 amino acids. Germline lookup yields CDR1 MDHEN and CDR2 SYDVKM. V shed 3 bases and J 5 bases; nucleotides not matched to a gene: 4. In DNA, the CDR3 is TGTGCCAGCAGTTTGACAGGGCTGGATCAGCCCCAGCATTTT. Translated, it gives CASSLTGLDQPQHF.

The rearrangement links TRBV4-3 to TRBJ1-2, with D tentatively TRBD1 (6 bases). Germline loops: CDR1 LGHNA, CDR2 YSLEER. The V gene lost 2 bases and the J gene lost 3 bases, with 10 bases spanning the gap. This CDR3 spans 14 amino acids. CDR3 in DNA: TGCGCCAGCAGCCAATCTAACAGGGACTATGGCTACACCTTC. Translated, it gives CASSQSNRDYGYTF.

CDR3 region: CASSLSYYEQYF. The CDR3, as DNA: TGTGCCAGCAGCTTATCCTACTACGAGCAGTACTTC. The V call is TRBV7-2, the J call TRBJ2-7; D unresolved. The V end was cut by 2 bases, the J end by 3 bases, with 5 bases between. This CDR3 comprises 12 residues. CDR1 and CDR2 from the germline V gene are SGHTA and FQGNSA.

DNA of the CDR3: TGTGCCAGCAGCGTAGCATTCGGGTACTCCTACGAGCAGTACTTC. This encodes CASSVAFGYSYEQYF. The rearrangement uses TRBV9 and TRBJ2-7; unclear D gene. CDR1 is SGDLS and CDR2 is YYNGEE in the germline V gene. The CDR3 extends over 15 amino acids. Trimming left V 0 bases short and J 0 bases short, with 10 bases between. Combining the CDR3 with reference TRBV9 and TRBJ2-7 gives the whole variable domain DSGVTQTPKHLITATGQRVTLRCSPRSGDLSVYWYQQSLDQGLQFLIQYYNGEERAKGNILERFSAQQFPDLHSELNLSSLELGDSALYFCASSVAFGYSYEQYFGPGTRLTVT.

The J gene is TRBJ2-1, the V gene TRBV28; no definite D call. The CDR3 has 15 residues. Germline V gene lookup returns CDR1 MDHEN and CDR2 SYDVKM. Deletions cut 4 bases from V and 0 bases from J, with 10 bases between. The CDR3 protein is CASSYGLSSYNEQFF. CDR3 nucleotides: TGTGCCAGCAGTTATGGCCTCAGCTCCTACAATGAGCAGTTCTTC. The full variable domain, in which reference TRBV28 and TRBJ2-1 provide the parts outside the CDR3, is DVKVTQSSRYLVKRTGEKVFLECVQDMDHENMFWYRQDPGLGLRLIYFSYDVKMKEKGDIPEGYSVSREKKERFSLILESASTNQTSMYLCASSYGLSSYNEQFFGPGTRLTVL.

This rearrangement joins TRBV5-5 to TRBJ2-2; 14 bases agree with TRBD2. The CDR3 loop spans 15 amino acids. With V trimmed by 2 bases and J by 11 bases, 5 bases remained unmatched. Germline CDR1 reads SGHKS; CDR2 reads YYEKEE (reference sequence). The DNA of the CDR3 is TGTGCCAGCAGCTTACGACTAGCGGGAGGGTCCGAGCTGTTTTTT. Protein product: CASSLRLAGGSELFF.

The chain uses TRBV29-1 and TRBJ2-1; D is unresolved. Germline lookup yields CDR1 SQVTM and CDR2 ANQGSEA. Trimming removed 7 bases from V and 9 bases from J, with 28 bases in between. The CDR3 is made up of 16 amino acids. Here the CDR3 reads CSAMVRSAGLRVEQFF. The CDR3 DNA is TGCAGCGCCATGGTTAGATCGGCTGGTCTTCGGGTTGAGCAGTTCTTC.

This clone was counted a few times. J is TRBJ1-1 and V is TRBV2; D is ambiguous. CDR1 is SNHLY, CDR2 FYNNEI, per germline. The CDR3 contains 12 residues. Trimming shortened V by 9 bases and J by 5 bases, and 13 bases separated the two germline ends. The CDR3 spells CARQVFGTEAFF. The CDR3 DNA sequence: TGTGCCAGGCAGGTGTTCGGGACTGAAGCTTTCTTT. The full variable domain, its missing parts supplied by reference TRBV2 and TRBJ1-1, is EPEVTQTPSHQVTQMGQEVILRCVPISNHLYFYWYRQILGQKVEFLVSFYNNEISEKSEIFDDQFSVERPDGSNFTLKIRSTKLEDSAMYFCARQVFGTEAFFGQGTRLTVV.

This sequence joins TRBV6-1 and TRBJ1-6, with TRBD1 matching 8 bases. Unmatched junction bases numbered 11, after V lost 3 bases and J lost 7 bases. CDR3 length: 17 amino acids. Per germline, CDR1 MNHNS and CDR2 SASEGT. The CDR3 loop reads CASSEYRGWRRNSPLHF. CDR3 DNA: TGTGCCAGCAGTGAGTACAGGGGGTGGAGGAGAAATTCACCCCTCCACTTT.

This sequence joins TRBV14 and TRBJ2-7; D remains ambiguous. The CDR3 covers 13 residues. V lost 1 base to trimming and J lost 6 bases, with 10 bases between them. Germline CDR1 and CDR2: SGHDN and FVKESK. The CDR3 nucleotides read TGTGCCAGCAGCCAAGGTTTGAGAGCCGAGCAGTACTTC. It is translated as CASSQGLRAEQYF. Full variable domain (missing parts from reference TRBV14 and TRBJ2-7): EAGVTQFPSHSVIEKGQTVTLRCDPISGHDNLYWYRRVMGKEIKFLLHFVKESKQDESGMPNNRFLAERTGGTYSTLKVQPAELEDSGVYFCASSQGLRAEQYFGPGTRLTVT.

The CDR3 protein is CASSQGGGSSTDTQYF. CDR3 nucleotides: TGTGCCAGCAGCCAAGGAGGGGGGTCAAGCACAGATACGCAGTATTTT. The V and J genes are TRBV5-4 and TRBJ2-3, with D tentatively TRBD1 or TRBD2 (6 bases each). The germline V gene encodes CDR1 SGHNT and CDR2 YYREEE (reference sequence). V was cut by 4 bases and J by 0 bases, with 15 bases left in between. This CDR3 is built from 16 residues.